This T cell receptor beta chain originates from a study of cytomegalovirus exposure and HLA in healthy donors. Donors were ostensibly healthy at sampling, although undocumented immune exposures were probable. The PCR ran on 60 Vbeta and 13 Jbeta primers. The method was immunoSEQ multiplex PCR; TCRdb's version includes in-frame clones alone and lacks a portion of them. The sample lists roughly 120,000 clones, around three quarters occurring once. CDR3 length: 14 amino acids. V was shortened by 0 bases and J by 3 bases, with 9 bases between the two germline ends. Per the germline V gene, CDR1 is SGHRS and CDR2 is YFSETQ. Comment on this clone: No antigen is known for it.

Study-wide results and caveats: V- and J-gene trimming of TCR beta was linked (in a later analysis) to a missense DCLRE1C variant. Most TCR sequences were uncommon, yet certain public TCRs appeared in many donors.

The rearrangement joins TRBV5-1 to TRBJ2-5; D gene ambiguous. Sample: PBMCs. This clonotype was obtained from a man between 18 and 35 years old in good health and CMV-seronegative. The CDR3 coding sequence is TGCGCCAGCAGCTTGGTTGGCACAGAAGAGACCCAGTACTTC. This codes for CASSLVGTEETQYF.